Listed below are T cell receptor beta chains from one sample, sequenced in a study of T cells after yellow fever vaccination. MiXCR was run by TCRdb on the 5' RACE reads, yielding one entry per CDR3 protein. This table holds 230,000 or so distinct CDR3 sequences, roughly 4% found once. Sequenced material: PBMCs, taken 15 days after the yellow fever booster vaccination. These receptors originate from a man younger than 30 who received the YFV17D yellow fever vaccine. Each CDR3 is given with its conserved first and last residue. A D gene is named only where the DNA matches it firmly. Expanded clones get a size class; other rows say once, few or many, or leave the size out.

j_gene | abundance | d_gene | v_gene | CDR3aa | CDR3nt
TRBJ1-2 | many | NA | TRBV18 | CASSPLYGGNGYTF | TGTGCCAGCTCACCACTCTACGGGGGAAACGGCTACACCTTC
TRBJ1-5 | many | NA | TRBV7-2 | CASSLGTRGGGQPQHF | TGTGCCAGCAGCTTGGGAACTAGGGGAGGCGGTCAGCCCCAGCATTTT
TRBJ2-6 | many | NA | TRBV21-1 | CAGGRDRSTGANVLTF | TGTGCCGGGGGGCGGGACAGGTCGACTGGGGCCAACGTCCTGACTTTC
TRBJ2-1 | many | TRBD1 | TRBV7-2 | CASSRDRGDNEQFF | TGTGCCAGCAGCCGGGACAGGGGGGACAATGAGCAGTTCTTC
TRBJ2-1 | few | TRBD2 | TRBV20-1 | CSAREAQRGYNEQFF | TGCAGTGCTAGAGAGGCCCAGCGGGGGTACAATGAGCAGTTCTTC
TRBJ1-2 | many | NA | TRBV3-1 | CASSQEATNYGYTF | TGTGCCAGCAGCCAAGAGGCAACTAACTATGGCTACACCTTC
TRBJ1-1 | many | NA | TRBV5-1 | CASSPSSSDTEAFF | TGCGCCAGCAGCCCGAGCTCGAGTGACACTGAAGCTTTCTTT
TRBJ2-4 | many | NA | TRBV15 | CATSRDSRPGAKNIQYF | TGTGCCACCAGCAGGGACAGCCGCCCGGGGGCCAAAAACATTCAGTACTTC
TRBJ1-2 | many | TRBD1 | TRBV12-3/TRBV12-4 | CASSPWTGAGYTF | TGTGCCAGCAGTCCCTGGACAGGGGCTGGCTACACCTTC
TRBJ1-5 | many | NA | TRBV7-8 | CASSLYGGEEGQPQHF | TGTGCCAGCAGCTTATATGGGGGGGAGGAGGGTCAGCCCCAGCATTTT
TRBJ2-7 | many | TRBD1 | TRBV11-2 | CASSSRPGQGTHEQYF | TGTGCCAGCAGCTCACGACCGGGACAGGGGACCCACGAGCAGTACTTC
TRBJ1-5 | many | NA | TRBV6-2/TRBV6-3 | CASSSDRSRYQPQHF | TGTGCCAGCAGCTCGGACAGATCAAGGTATCAGCCCCAGCATTTT
TRBJ2-1 | few | NA | TRBV29-1 | CSVGLYNEQFF | TGCAGCGTTGGGTTGTACAATGAGCAGTTCTTC
TRBJ2-7 | many | NA | TRBV2 | CASTSRGPTLGEQYF | TGTGCCAGCACCTCAAGGGGACCGACCCTTGGGGAGCAGTACTTC
TRBJ2-5 | many | TRBD2 | TRBV4-3 | CASSQGVAGGGETQYF | TGCGCCAGCAGCCAAGGAGTAGCGGGGGGCGGAGAGACCCAGTACTTC
TRBJ2-1 | NA | NA | TRBV4-1 | CASSASPGASSYNEQFF | TGCGCCAGCAGCGCGTCCCCCGGTGCAAGCTCCTACAATGAGCAGTTCTTC
TRBJ1-6 | many | NA | TRBV20-1 | CSAPKGFSYNSPLHF | TGCAGTGCCCCGAAGGGGTTCTCCTATAATTCACCCCTCCACTTT
TRBJ2-7 | few | TRBD2 | TRBV20-1 | CSARDPGGGNYEQYF | TGCAGTGCTAGAGATCCCGGGGGGGGAAACTACGAGCAGTACTTC
TRBJ2-3 | many | NA | TRBV7-2 | CASSDTTDTQYF | TGTGCCAGCAGCGACACCACAGATACGCAGTATTTT
TRBJ1-1 | many | NA | TRBV20-1 | CSARDGREMNTEAFF | TGCAGTGCTAGAGATGGAAGGGAAATGAACACTGAAGCTTTCTTT
TRBJ1-5 | many | NA | TRBV7-2 | CASSQDSRNQPQHF | TGTGCCAGCAGCCAAGACAGTCGCAATCAGCCCCAGCATTTT
TRBJ2-4 | many | TRBD1 | TRBV7-3 | CASSGQGGIQYF | TGTGCCAGCAGCGGACAGGGGGGGATTCAGTACTTC
TRBJ2-1 | many | TRBD2 | TRBV11-2 | CASSYSGLAGVNEQFF | TGTGCCAGCAGCTACTCGGGACTAGCGGGGGTAAATGAGCAGTTCTTC
TRBJ1-2 | few | NA | TRBV7-8 | CASSPGLYSGNGYTF | TGTGCCAGCAGCCCCGGGCTATACAGCGGTAACGGCTACACCTTC
TRBJ2-1 | many | NA | TRBV4-2 | CASSQVSGGNHNEQFF | TGTGCCAGCAGCCAAGTCTCGGGGGGCAATCACAATGAGCAGTTCTTC
TRBJ1-4 | many | NA | TRBV7-2 | CASRTDLQGRKLFF | TGTGCCAGCAGAACGGATTTGCAGGGGAGAAAACTGTTTTTT
TRBJ2-1 | many | TRBD1 | TRBV5-5 | CASSFPGTARNEQFF | TGTGCCAGCAGCTTCCCGGGGACAGCCCGCAATGAGCAGTTCTTC
TRBJ1-6 | many | TRBD1 | TRBV5-1 | CASSLESPGQGIRGLYNSPLHF | TGCGCCAGCAGCTTGGAATCTCCAGGACAGGGGATTCGGGGCCTTTATAATTCACCCCTCCACTTT
TRBJ1-2 | NA | NA | TRBV4-3 | CASSQDWWEKYGYTF | TGCGCCAGCAGCCAAGATTGGTGGGAAAAGTATGGCTACACCTTC
TRBJ2-3 | many | NA | TRBV18 | CASSPAAVSTDTQYF | TGTGCCAGCTCACCAGCAGCGGTGAGCACAGATACGCAGTATTTT
TRBJ2-5 | many | NA | TRBV4-2 | CASSQDGRETQYF | TGTGCCAGCAGCCAAGACGGACGGGAGACCCAGTACTTC
TRBJ1-4 | many | NA | TRBV18 | CASSPQVGDTEKLFF | TGTGCCAGCTCACCACAAGTGGGGGATACCGAAAAACTGTTTTTT
TRBJ2-2 | many | NA | TRBV3-1 | CASSRGSGTGELFF | TGTGCCAGCAGTCGAGGGTCCGGCACCGGGGAGCTGTTTTTT
TRBJ2-1 | many | TRBD1 | TRBV24-1 | CATSDPGQGSFVQFF | TGTGCCACCAGTGACCCTGGACAGGGGTCGTTTGTACAGTTCTTC
TRBJ1-1 | many | NA | TRBV19 | CASSIEGRGTEAFF | TGTGCAAGTAGTATTGAGGGCAGGGGCACTGAAGCTTTCTTT
TRBJ1-1 | many | NA | TRBV4-3 | CASSQDRNRLNTEAFF | TGCGCCAGCAGCCAAGATCGGAACAGGTTGAACACTGAAGCTTTCTTT
TRBJ1-5 | many | NA | TRBV5-1 | CASSLGQGVGNQPQHF | TGCGCCAGCAGCTTGGGCCAGGGCGTTGGCAATCAGCCCCAGCATTTT
TRBJ1-2 | many | NA | TRBV4-2 | CASSPYDKNYGYTF | TGTGCCAGCAGCCCCTACGACAAGAACTATGGCTACACCTTC
TRBJ1-4 | many | TRBD1 | TRBV7-2 | CASSSGQGTGGLFF | TGTGCCAGCAGTTCGGGACAGGGAACGGGGGGACTGTTTTTT
TRBJ2-5 | many | NA | TRBV5-1 | CASSFTGTQYQETQYF | TGCGCCAGCAGCTTCACCGGGACCCAGTACCAAGAGACCCAGTACTTC
TRBJ1-5 | many | NA | TRBV19 | CASTLAGNQPQHF | TGTGCCAGTACCTTGGCGGGCAATCAGCCCCAGCATTTT
TRBJ1-6 | many | NA | TRBV20-1 | CSARNAATSYNSPLHF | TGCAGTGCTAGAAACGCCGCTACCTCCTATAATTCACCCCTCCACTTT
TRBJ1-1 | many | NA | TRBV28 | CASSKTVAPEAFF | TGTGCCAGCAGTAAGACTGTAGCGCCTGAAGCTTTCTTT
TRBJ2-7 | NA | TRBD1 | TRBV5-5 | CASIQFPGQVFYEQYF | TGTGCCAGCATCCAATTCCCGGGACAGGTCTTCTACGAGCAGTACTTC
TRBJ2-1 | many | NA | TRBV7-9 | CASSLANNEQFF | TGTGCCAGCAGCTTAGCGAACAATGAGCAGTTCTTC